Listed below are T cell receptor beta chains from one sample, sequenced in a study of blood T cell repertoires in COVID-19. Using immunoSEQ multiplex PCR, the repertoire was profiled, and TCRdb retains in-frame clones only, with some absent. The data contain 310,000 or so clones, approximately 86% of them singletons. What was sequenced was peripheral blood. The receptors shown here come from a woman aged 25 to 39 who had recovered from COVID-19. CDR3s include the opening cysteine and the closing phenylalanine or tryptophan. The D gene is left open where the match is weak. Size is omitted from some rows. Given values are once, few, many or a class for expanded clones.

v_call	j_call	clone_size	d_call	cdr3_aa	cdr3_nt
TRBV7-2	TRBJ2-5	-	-	CASSLDSLLETQYF	TGTGCCAGCAGCTTGGACAGCTTGCTAGAGACCCAGTACTTC
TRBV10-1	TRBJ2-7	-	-	CASSGRNSYEQYF	TGCGCCAGCAGTGGTAGAAACTCCTACGAGCAGTACTTC
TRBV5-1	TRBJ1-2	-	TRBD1	CASSGTGHYGYTF	TGCGCCAGCAGCGGGACAGGGCACTATGGCTACACCTTC
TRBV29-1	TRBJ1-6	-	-	CSVYDDGEIGSPLHF	TGCAGCGTATATGACGACGGGGAGATCGGTTCACCCCTCCACTTT
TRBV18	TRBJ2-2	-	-	CASSPGRADTGELFF	TGTGCCAGCTCACCTGGGCGAGCGGACACCGGGGAGCTGTTTTTT
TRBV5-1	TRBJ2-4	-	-	CASSSGSGSGVLAKNIQYF	TGCGCCAGCAGCTCCGGCTCCGGGTCAGGGGTACTAGCCAAAAACATTCAGTACTTC
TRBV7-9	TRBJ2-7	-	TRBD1	CASSLARQGAYEQYF	TGTGCCAGCAGCTTAGCGCGGCAGGGGGCCTACGAGCAGTACTTC
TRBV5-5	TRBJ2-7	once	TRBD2	CASSLVLAGSYEQYF	TGTGCCAGCAGCTTGGTACTAGCGGGCTCCTACGAGCAGTACTTC
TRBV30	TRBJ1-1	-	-	CALTQPGGRPEAFF	TGTGCCTTGACCCAGCCGGGCGGGAGACCTGAAGCTTTCTTT
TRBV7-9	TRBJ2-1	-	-	CASSLRATGFSYNEQFF	TGTGCCAGCAGCCTTAGAGCCACAGGGTTTTCCTACAATGAGCAGTTCTTC
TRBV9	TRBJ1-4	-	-	CASSDRGLANEKLFF	TGTGCCAGCAGCGACCGAGGGTTAGCTAATGAAAAACTGTTTTTT
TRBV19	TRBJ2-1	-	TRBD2	CASMLAGGINEQFF	TGTGCCAGTATGCTGGCGGGAGGTATTAATGAGCAGTTCTTC
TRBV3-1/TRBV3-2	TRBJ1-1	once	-	CASSQVARTEAFF	TGTGCCAGCAGCCAAGTGGCACGTACTGAAGCTTTCTTT
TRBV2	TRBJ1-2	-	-	CASIGNRASGYTF	TGTGCCAGCATAGGTAACAGGGCCTCTGGCTACACCTTC
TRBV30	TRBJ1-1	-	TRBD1	CAWGQVNTEAFF	TGTGCCTGGGGACAGGTGAACACTGAAGCTTTCTTT
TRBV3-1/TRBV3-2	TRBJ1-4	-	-	CASSQRRGEKLFF	TGTGCCAGCAGCCAAAGGAGGGGAGAAAAACTGTTTTTT
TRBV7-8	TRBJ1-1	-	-	CASSTPYLGITEAFF	TGTGCCAGCAGCACCCCTTATCTCGGGATCACTGAAGCTTTCTTT
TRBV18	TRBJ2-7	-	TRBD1	CASSRTGTIYEQYF	TGTGCCAGCTCACGGACAGGGACGATTTACGAGCAGTACTTC
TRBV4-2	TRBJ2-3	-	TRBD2	CASSQDSPRGGAAQYF	TGTGCCAGCAGCCAAGATTCCCCTCGCGGGGGGGCGGCGCAGTATTTT
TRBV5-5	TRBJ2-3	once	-	CASSLAVSTDTQYF	TGTGCCAGCAGCTTGGCAGTGAGCACAGATACGCAGTATTTT
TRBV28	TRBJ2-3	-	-	CASSLLAETQYF	TGTGCCAGCAGTTTACTAGCAGAAACGCAGTATTTT
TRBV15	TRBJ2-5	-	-	CATSRDSSGQETQYF	TGTGCCACCAGCAGAGATAGTAGCGGCCAAGAGACCCAGTACTTC
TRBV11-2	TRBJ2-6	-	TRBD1	CASSPRGQDDVLTF	TGTGCCAGCAGCCCTAGGGGACAGGACGACGTCCTGACTTTC
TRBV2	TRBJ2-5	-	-	CASSEVTGETQYF	TGTGCCAGCAGTGAGGTCACCGGAGAGACCCAGTACTTC
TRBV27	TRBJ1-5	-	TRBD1	CASSSSGTGSYNQPQHF	TGTGCCAGCAGCTCCTCCGGGACAGGCAGTTACAATCAGCCCCAGCATTTT
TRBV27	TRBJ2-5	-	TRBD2	CASCSGIGETQYF	TGTGCCAGCTGTAGCGGGATTGGGGAGACCCAGTACTTC
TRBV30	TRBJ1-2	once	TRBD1	CAWKKPGQGRFGGYTF	TGTGCCTGGAAGAAACCGGGACAGGGGCGTTTCGGCGGCTACACCTTC
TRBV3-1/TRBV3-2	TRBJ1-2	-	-	CASSQDIAPLGYTF	TGTGCCAGCAGCCAAGATATAGCCCCTTTGGGCTACACCTTC
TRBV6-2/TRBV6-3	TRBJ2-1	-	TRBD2	CASSNGLAGGSSYNEQFF	TGTGCCAGCAGCAACGGACTAGCGGGGGGGAGCTCCTACAATGAGCAGTTCTTC
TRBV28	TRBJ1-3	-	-	CASSPRSSGNTIYF	TGTGCCAGCAGCCCGAGGAGCTCTGGAAACACCATATATTTT
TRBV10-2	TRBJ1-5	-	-	CASRGGRDNQPQHF	TGCGCCAGCAGGGGAGGCAGGGACAATCAGCCCCAGCATTTT
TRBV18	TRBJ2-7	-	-	CASSPQGMQSEQYF	TGTGCCAGCTCACCACAGGGGATGCAGAGCGAGCAGTACTTC
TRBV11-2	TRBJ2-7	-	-	CASSLVAGKSYEQYF	TGTGCCAGCAGCTTAGTGGCAGGCAAAAGCTACGAGCAGTACTTC
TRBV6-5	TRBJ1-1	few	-	CASSYGVGRGNTEAFF	TGTGCCAGCAGTTACGGGGTGGGCAGGGGGAACACTGAAGCTTTCTTT
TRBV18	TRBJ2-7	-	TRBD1	CASSYGQVANEQYF	TGTGCCAGCTCATACGGACAGGTTGCGAACGAGCAGTACTTC
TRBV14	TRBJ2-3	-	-	CASSAHTDTQYF	TGTGCCAGCAGCGCGCACACAGATACGCAGTATTTT
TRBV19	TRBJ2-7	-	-	CASSPGQSYEQYF	TGTGCCAGTAGCCCTGGACAGTCCTACGAGCAGTACTTC
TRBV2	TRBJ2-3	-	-	CASSVGLTDTQYF	TGTGCCAGCAGTGTCGGACTTACAGATACGCAGTATTTT
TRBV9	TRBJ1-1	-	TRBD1	CASSGGGSTEAFF	TGTGCCAGCAGCGGAGGGGGCTCCACTGAAGCTTTCTTT
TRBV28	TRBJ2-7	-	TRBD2	CASGTSGRSYEQYF	TGTGCCAGCGGTACTAGCGGGAGATCTTACGAGCAGTACTTC
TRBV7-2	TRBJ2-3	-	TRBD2	CASTSTSPDTQYF	TGTGCCAGCACCTCGACTAGCCCAGATACGCAGTATTTT
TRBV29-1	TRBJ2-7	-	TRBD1	CSARTGGPYEQYF	TGCAGCGCCCGGACAGGGGGGCCCTACGAGCAGTACTTC
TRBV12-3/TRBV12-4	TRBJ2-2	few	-	CASSQSGTGELFF	TGTGCCAGCAGCCAGTCGGGGACCGGGGAGCTGTTTTTT
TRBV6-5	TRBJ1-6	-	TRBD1	CASRPGQGTGSPLHF	TGTGCCAGCAGACCCGGACAGGGAACGGGATCACCCCTCCACTTT
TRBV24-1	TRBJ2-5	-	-	CATSSGGQETQYF	TGTGCCACCAGTTCAGGGGGGCAAGAGACCCAGTACTTC
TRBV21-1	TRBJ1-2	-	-	CASATATNYGYTF	TGTGCCAGCGCGACAGCTACTAACTATGGCTACACCTTC
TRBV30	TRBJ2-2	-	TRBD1	CAWSSRRQGTGELFF	TGTGCCTGGAGTTCAAGGAGACAGGGAACCGGGGAGCTGTTTTTT
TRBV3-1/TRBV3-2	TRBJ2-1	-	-	CASSQVYPESNEQFF	TGTGCCAGCAGCCAAGTCTATCCCGAGTCGAATGAGCAGTTCTTC
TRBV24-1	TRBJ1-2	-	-	CATSDFSGNGYTF	TGTGCCACCAGTGATTTTTCAGGGAATGGCTACACCTTC
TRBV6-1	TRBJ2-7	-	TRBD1	CASSEAGDRVYEQYF	TGTGCCAGCAGTGAAGCGGGGGACAGGGTTTACGAGCAGTACTTC
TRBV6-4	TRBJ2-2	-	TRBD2	CASSDIAGYTGELFF	TGTGCCAGCAGTGACATAGCGGGGTACACCGGGGAGCTGTTTTTT
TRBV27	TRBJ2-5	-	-	CASTDWGGQETQYF	TGTGCCAGCACCGATTGGGGAGGCCAAGAGACCCAGTACTTC
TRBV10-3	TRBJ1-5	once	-	CAISESGGHDNQPQHF	TGTGCCATCAGTGAGTCAGGGGGACATGATAATCAGCCCCAGCATTTT
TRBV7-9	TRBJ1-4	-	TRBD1	CASSHITGTENEKLFF	TGTGCCAGCAGCCATATAACCGGGACAGAGAATGAAAAACTGTTTTTT
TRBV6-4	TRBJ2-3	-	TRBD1	CASRTGTGPADTQYF	TGTGCCAGCAGGACCGGGACAGGGCCCGCAGATACGCAGTATTTT
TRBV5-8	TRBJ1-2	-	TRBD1	CASSLVIGGIYSNYGYTF	TGTGCCAGCAGCTTGGTTATAGGGGGCATTTACTCTAACTATGGCTACACCTTC
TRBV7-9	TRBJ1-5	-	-	CASSPPPGYSQPQHF	TGTGCCAGCAGCCCGCCCCCGGGGTATAGTCAGCCCCAGCATTTT